The clone carrying this T cell receptor beta chain was counted once. Its antigen is unidentified. TCRdb re-analysed the 5' RACE reads in MiXCR, keeping a single row per CDR3 protein. The sample contains over 100,000 distinct CDR3 sequences, around 10% of which appear only once. This sample was included in a study of CD8 T cells in ankylosing spondylitis. Study-level findings and limits: Clones linked to disease were reported to show significant enrichment in matched ankylosing spondylitis synovial fluid. Seven to nine highly homologous variants formed a TCR beta motif that appeared characteristic of ankylosing spondylitis blood.

Germline values: CDR1 SGHTA, CDR2 FQGTGA. The length of the CDR3 is 13 residues. V was clipped by 3 bases and J by 4 bases, with 6 bases between them. The chain carries TRBV7-3 and TRBJ2-2; D unclear. The clonotype comes from a female donor with ankylosing spondylitis or in good health (not recorded which). Material for sequencing was blood, either unsorted or a sorted T cell fraction (not recorded which). DNA of the CDR3: TGTGCCAGCAGCTTGTCGAGCACCGGGGAGCTGTTTTTT. This codes for CASSLSSTGELFF.